The rows below give T cell receptor beta chains drawn from one sample of a study of Graves' ophthalmopathy and Graves' hyperthyroidism. TCRdb re-called the multiplex PCR reads through MiXCR, storing one row per CDR3 protein. Here the sample spans hundreds of thousands of distinct CDR3 sequences, around 50% being singletons. Sequencing input: peripheral blood. Source of these receptors: an adult man with Graves' ophthalmopathy. Each CDR3 is given with its conserved first and last residue. The D gene is left open where the match is weak. Clone size is shown for a subset of rows, as once, few, many or a class of expanded clone.

D gene: TRBD2
clone size: -
V gene: TRBV29-1
CDR3 length: 14
J gene: TRBJ2-7
CDR3 DNA: TGCAGCGTTGAACTCGGACTAGCGGGAGTGGGGGCGTACTTC
CDR3 protein: CSVELGLAGVGAYF

D gene: TRBD2
clone size: -
V gene: TRBV7-9
CDR3 length: 17
J gene: TRBJ2-7
CDR3 DNA: TGTGCCAGCAGCCGGGGACACGCCCTAGCGGGAGCGGGCGAGCAGTACTTC
CDR3 protein: CASSRGHALAGAGEQYF

D gene: TRBD1
clone size: many
V gene: TRBV24-1
CDR3 length: 15
J gene: TRBJ1-5
CDR3 DNA: TGTGCCACCAGTAGTGGGACAGGGTACAATCAGCCCCAGCATTTT
CDR3 protein: CATSSGTGYNQPQHF

D gene: -
clone size: many
V gene: TRBV24-1
CDR3 length: 13
J gene: TRBJ1-2
CDR3 DNA: TGTGCCACCAGTGTTACAGGGAGGCATGGCTACACCTTC
CDR3 protein: CATSVTGRHGYTF

D gene: -
clone size: -
V gene: TRBV7-9
CDR3 length: 15
J gene: TRBJ2-5
CDR3 DNA: TGTGCCAGCAGCTTAGTTGCGGGGAGGTGGGAGACCCAGTACTTC
CDR3 protein: CASSLVAGRWETQYF

D gene: -
clone size: -
V gene: TRBV2
CDR3 length: 12
J gene: TRBJ2-1
CDR3 DNA: TGTGCCAGCTCCGCAGGCATGAATGAGCAGTTCTTC
CDR3 protein: CASSAGMNEQFF

D gene: -
clone size: -
V gene: TRBV2
CDR3 length: 14
J gene: TRBJ2-7
CDR3 DNA: TGTGCCAGCATACGAGGGGACTCGACCTGCGAGCAGTACTTC
CDR3 protein: CASIRGDSTCEQYF

D gene: TRBD1
clone size: -
V gene: TRBV19
CDR3 length: 14
J gene: TRBJ2-5
CDR3 DNA: TGTGCCAGCGAGCCGGGACAGGGCGTGGAGACCCAGTACTTC
CDR3 protein: CASEPGQGVETQYF

D gene: -
clone size: few
V gene: TRBV7-7
CDR3 length: 13
J gene: TRBJ2-7
CDR3 DNA: TGTGCTAGCAGCCGGGGACAAAACTACGAGCAGTACTTC
CDR3 protein: CASSRGQNYEQYF

D gene: TRBD2
clone size: -
V gene: TRBV4-2
CDR3 length: 16
J gene: TRBJ2-5
CDR3 DNA: TGTGCCAGCAGCAACCGGGGGGAGCGCGCCCAAGAGACCCAGTACTTC
CDR3 protein: CASSNRGERAQETQYF

D gene: -
clone size: -
V gene: TRBV6-5
CDR3 length: 13
J gene: TRBJ2-7
CDR3 DNA: TGTGCCAGCAGCCGGAGTACAGGGTTCGAGCAGTACTTC
CDR3 protein: CASSRSTGFEQYF

D gene: -
clone size: -
V gene: TRBV7-9
CDR3 length: 13
J gene: TRBJ2-5
CDR3 DNA: TGTGCCAGCAGCTACCGCTCGCAGGAGACCCAGTACTTC
CDR3 protein: CASSYRSQETQYF

D gene: -
clone size: many
V gene: TRBV3-1
CDR3 length: 16
J gene: TRBJ1-5
CDR3 DNA: TGTGCCAGCAGCCTAAAGATGGGGGGGGCAGGGCAGCCCCAGCATTTT
CDR3 protein: CASSLKMGGAGQPQHF

D gene: -
clone size: -
V gene: TRBV7-9
CDR3 length: 13
J gene: TRBJ1-2
CDR3 DNA: TGTGCCAGCCATACAGGGAACAACTATGGCTACACCTTC
CDR3 protein: CASHTGNNYGYTF

D gene: TRBD2
clone size: -
V gene: TRBV5-4
CDR3 length: 16
J gene: TRBJ2-7
CDR3 DNA: TGTGCCAGCAGCTTGGCGACTAGCGGGGGGGCGAACGAGCAGTACTTC
CDR3 protein: CASSLATSGGANEQYF

D gene: -
clone size: -
V gene: TRBV29-1
CDR3 length: 17
J gene: TRBJ2-1
CDR3 DNA: TGCAGCGTTGAAGATCCACAGGGAAGTAGCCTTTCGGATGAGCAGTTCTTC
CDR3 protein: CSVEDPQGSSLSDEQFF

D gene: -
clone size: many
V gene: TRBV2
CDR3 length: 12
J gene: TRBJ1-2
CDR3 DNA: TGTGCCAGCAGTGAAGGCAGGGACGGCTACACCTTC
CDR3 protein: CASSEGRDGYTF

D gene: TRBD1
clone size: -
V gene: TRBV7-9
CDR3 length: 14
J gene: TRBJ1-2
CDR3 DNA: TGTGCCAGCACCTCGACAGGGGGAGTGGGCGGCTACACCTTC
CDR3 protein: CASTSTGGVGGYTF

D gene: -
clone size: few
V gene: TRBV7-9
CDR3 length: 15
J gene: TRBJ1-4
CDR3 DNA: TGTGCCAGCAGCGTAGCTGCGGGGTCGGGGGAAAAACTGTTTTTT
CDR3 protein: CASSVAAGSGEKLFF

D gene: TRBD2
clone size: once
V gene: TRBV7-9
CDR3 length: 16
J gene: TRBJ2-7
CDR3 DNA: TGTGCCAGCAGCTTAGATGCGACTAGCGGAACCTACGAGCAGTACTTC
CDR3 protein: CASSLDATSGTYEQYF

D gene: -
clone size: -
V gene: TRBV6-5
CDR3 length: 15
J gene: TRBJ1-1
CDR3 DNA: TGTGCCAGCAGCCTATGGGGTTGGGAGAACACTGAAGCTTTCTTT
CDR3 protein: CASSLWGWENTEAFF